These T cell receptor beta chains were read from a single sample in a study of cytomegalovirus exposure and HLA in healthy donors. TCRdb's copy holds only in-frame clones and misses some; the assay was immunoSEQ multiplex PCR. The table shows about 80,000 clones, with 62% occurring only once. The sequenced sample was PBMCs. Source of these receptors: a male donor in good health and CMV-seropositive. Both conserved end residues are part of each CDR3. The listing skips clone size in some rows; elsewhere it reads once, few, many or a size class.

>TRBJ2-5|TRBV7-3|.
CASSDTSSGETQYF
>TRBJ1-5|TRBV28|.
CASSLFPSGGRQPQHF
>TRBJ1-4|TRBV4-2|.
CASSQEGQGNNEKLFF
>TRBJ2-5|TRBV9|.
CASSVEAGMGGETQYF
>TRBJ2-1|TRBV18|.
CASSPDTSGSGSYNEQFF
>TRBJ1-1|TRBV7-8|once
CASSLVIQGKRGTEAFF
>TRBJ2-7|TRBV7-9|few
CASSNPGTSGIYEQYF
>TRBJ1-3|TRBV6-5|once
CASIGLPLSGNTIYF
>TRBJ2-7|TRBV6-1|.
CASSETGGSFYEQYF
>TRBJ2-7|TRBV11-1|.
CASSWGQGSSYEQYF
>TRBJ1-5|TRBV11-3|.
CASSSRGPDSNQPQHF
>TRBJ2-5|TRBV19|.
CASSISPQETQYF
>TRBJ1-1|TRBV6-5|.
CASSYPRGVKNTEAFF
>TRBJ2-7|TRBV5-6|few
CASSLPHSYEQYF
>TRBJ1-1|TRBV7-9|.
CASSYQGQLNTEAFF
>TRBJ2-1|TRBV10-3|.
CAILSMTSGKNEQFF
>TRBJ2-3|TRBV9|few
CASSVEGDTQYF
>TRBJ1-4|TRBV7-9|.
CASSLDRANEKLFF
>TRBJ2-2|TRBV4-3|.
CASSQGGVAGAGGELFF
>TRBJ2-7|TRBV5-1|.
CASSLNHRVGEQYF
>TRBJ2-7|TRBV9|.
CASSGGQGPYEQYF
>TRBJ1-1|TRBV6-5|once
CASSLGTGGTEAFF
>TRBJ2-7|TRBV7-9|.
CASSSTGSQREQYF
>TRBJ2-7|TRBV5-4|.
CASSLEGLQGTRQYF
>TRBJ2-1|TRBV5-1|.
CASSLAGINNEQFF
>TRBJ2-7|TRBV28|.
CASMTSGRMVDEQYF
>TRBJ2-1|TRBV28|.
CATVSSGRALEQFF
>TRBJ2-5|TRBV29-1|.
CSVPSRTGIETQYF
>TRBJ1-5|TRBV27|.
CASSLIRSGPQHF
>TRBJ2-7|TRBV5-6|medium-sized
CASSLGSGTGSYEQYF
>TRBJ1-1|TRBV18|.
CASSPGPNTEAFF
>TRBJ1-2|TRBV6-5|.
CATAVGTGILEGYTF
>TRBJ1-5|TRBV7-2|few
CASSLVAGQPQHF
>TRBJ1-6|TRBV6-1|.
CASSASPGGLSPLHF
>TRBJ2-3|TRBV29-1|.
CSALDAGAVDTQYF
>TRBJ2-7|TRBV6-5|few
CASSSIVSSYEQYF
>TRBJ2-7|TRBV9|few
CASSPQDGSYEQYF
>TRBJ2-7|TRBV9|once
CASSVDGVASYEQYF
>TRBJ2-2|TRBV30|.
CAWSRQNTGELFF
>TRBJ1-6|TRBV19|.
CASSRGQSDSPLHF